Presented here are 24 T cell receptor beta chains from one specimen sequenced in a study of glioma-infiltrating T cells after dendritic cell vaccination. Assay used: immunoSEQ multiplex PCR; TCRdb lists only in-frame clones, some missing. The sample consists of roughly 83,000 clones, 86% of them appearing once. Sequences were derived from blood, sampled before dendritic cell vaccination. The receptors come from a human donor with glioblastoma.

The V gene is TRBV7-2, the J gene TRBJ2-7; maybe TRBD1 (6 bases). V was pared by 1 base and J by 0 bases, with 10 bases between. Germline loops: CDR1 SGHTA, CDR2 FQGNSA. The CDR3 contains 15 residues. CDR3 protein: CASSLGPGASYEQYF. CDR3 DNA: TGTGCCAGCAGCTTAGGACCAGGGGCCTCCTACGAGCAGTACTTC.

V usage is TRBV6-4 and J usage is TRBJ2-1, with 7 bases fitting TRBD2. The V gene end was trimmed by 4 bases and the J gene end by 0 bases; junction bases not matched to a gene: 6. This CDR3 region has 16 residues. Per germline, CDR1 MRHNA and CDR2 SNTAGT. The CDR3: CASSGVAGLSYNEQFF. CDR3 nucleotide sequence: TGTGCCAGCAGTGGGGTAGCGGGCCTCTCCTACAATGAGCAGTTCTTC.

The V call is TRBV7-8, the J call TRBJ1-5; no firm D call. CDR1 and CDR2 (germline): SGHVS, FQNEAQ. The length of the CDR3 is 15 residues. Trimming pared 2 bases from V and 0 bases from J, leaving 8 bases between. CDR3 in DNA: TGTGCCAGCAGCTTATCCCCAAATAGCAATCAGCCCCAGCATTTT. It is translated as CASSLSPNSNQPQHF.

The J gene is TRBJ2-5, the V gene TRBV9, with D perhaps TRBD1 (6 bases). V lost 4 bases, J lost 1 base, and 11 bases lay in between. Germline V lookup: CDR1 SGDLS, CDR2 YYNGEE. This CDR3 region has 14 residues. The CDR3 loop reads CASSSGAVQETQYF. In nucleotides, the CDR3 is TGTGCCAGCAGCTCAGGGGCAGTCCAAGAGACCCAGTACTTC.

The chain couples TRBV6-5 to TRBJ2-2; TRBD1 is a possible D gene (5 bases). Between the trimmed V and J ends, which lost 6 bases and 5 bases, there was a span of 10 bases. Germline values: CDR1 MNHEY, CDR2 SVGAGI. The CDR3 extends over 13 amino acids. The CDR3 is CASRSGLTGELFF. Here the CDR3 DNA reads TGTGCCAGCAGGTCAGGGCTTACCGGGGAGCTGTTTTTT.

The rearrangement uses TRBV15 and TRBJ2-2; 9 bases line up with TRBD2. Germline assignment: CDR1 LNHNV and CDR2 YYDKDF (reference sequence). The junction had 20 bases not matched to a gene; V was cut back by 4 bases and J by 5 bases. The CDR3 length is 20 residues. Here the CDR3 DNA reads TGTGCCACCAGCAAGGTTCGTGGACTAGCGCGACCTGAGGAAACCGGGGAGCTGTTTTTT. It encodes CATSKVRGLARPEETGELFF.

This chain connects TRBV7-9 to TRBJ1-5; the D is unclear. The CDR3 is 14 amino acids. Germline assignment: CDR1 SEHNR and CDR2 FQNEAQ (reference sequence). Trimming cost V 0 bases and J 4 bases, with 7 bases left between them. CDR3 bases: TGTGCCAGCAGCTTAGCGGCAGATAATCAGCCCCAGCATTTT. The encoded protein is CASSLAADNQPQHF.

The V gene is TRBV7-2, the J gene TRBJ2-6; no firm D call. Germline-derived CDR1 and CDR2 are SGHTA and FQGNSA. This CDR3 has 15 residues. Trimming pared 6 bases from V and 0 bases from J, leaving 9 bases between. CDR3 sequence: CASRPTVSGANVLTF. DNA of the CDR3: TGTGCCAGCAGACCCACAGTCTCTGGGGCCAACGTCCTGACTTTC.

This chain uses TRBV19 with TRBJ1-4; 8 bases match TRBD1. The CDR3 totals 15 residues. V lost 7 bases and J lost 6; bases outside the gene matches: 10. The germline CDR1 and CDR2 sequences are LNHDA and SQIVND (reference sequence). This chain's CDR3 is CASTQFGTGDEKLFF. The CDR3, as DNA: TGTGCCAGTACCCAATTCGGGACAGGTGATGAAAAACTGTTTTTT.

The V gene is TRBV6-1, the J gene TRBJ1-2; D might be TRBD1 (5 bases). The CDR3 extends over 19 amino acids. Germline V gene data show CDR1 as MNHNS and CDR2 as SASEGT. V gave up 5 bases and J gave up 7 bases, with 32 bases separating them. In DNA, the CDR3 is TGTGCCAGCAGTCAAGAGGGGTTTTGGGGAGGGTCGAGCTCTTTTGGCTACACCTTC. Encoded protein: CASSQEGFWGGSSSFGYTF.

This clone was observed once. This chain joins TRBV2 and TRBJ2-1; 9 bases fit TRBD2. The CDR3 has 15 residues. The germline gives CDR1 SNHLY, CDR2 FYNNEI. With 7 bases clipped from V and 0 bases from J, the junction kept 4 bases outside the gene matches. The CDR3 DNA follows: TGTGCCAGCACTAGCGGGACAAGCTCCTACAATGAGCAGTTCTTC. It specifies CASTSGTSSYNEQFF. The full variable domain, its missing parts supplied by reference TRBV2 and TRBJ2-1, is EPEVTQTPSHQVTQMGQEVILRCVPISNHLYFYWYRQILGQKVEFLVSFYNNEISEKSEIFDDQFSVERPDGSNFTLKIRSTKLEDSAMYFCASTSGTSSYNEQFFGPGTRLTVL.

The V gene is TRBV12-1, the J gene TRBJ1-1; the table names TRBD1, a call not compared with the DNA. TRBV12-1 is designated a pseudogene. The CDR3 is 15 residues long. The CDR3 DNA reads TGTGCCAGCAGCTTTGCGCACAGGGGATTCTCTGAAGCTTTCTTT. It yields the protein CASSFAHRGFSEAFF.

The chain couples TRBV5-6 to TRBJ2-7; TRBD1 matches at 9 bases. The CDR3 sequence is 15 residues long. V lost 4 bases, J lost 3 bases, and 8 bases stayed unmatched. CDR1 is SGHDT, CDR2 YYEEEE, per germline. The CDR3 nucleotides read TGTGCCAGCAGCAGCCGGGACAGGGCCCTCTACGAGCAGTACTTC. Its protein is CASSSRDRALYEQYF.

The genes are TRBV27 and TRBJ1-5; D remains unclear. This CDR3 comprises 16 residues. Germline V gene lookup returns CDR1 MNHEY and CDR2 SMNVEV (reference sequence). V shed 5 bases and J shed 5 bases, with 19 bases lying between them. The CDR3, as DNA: TGTGCCAGCAGTCCCTCTGGCGGGGTGAGGGATCAGCCCCAGCATTTT. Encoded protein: CASSPSGGVRDQPQHF.

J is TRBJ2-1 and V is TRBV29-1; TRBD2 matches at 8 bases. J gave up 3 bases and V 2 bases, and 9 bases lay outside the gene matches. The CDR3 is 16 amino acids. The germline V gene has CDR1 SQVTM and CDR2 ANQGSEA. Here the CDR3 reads CSVEWSGRGNYNEQFF. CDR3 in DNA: TGCAGCGTTGAATGGAGCGGGAGAGGGAACTACAATGAGCAGTTCTTC.

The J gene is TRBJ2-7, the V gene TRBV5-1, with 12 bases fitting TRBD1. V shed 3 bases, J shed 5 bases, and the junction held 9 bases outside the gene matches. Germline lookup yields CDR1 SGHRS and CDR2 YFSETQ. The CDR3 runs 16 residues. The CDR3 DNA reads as TGCGCCAGCAGCTCAAATGCGGGACAGGGGGCGAACGAGCAGTACTTC. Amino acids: CASSSNAGQGANEQYF.

The CDR3 protein is CASSLGRSTYNEQFF. CDR3 DNA: TGTGCCAGCAGCTTAGGCCGGAGCACCTACAATGAGCAGTTCTTC. The chain combines TRBV11-3 with TRBJ2-1, with D uncertain. Between the trimmed V and J ends, which lost 1 base and 2 bases, there was a span of 9 bases. There are 15 residues in the CDR3. Germline CDR1 reads SGHNT; CDR2 reads YENEEA.

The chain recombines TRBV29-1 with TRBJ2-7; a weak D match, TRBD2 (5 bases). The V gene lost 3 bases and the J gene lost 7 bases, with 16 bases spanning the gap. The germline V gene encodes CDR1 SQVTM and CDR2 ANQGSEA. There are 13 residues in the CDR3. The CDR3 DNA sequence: TGCAGCGTTGAGGCTAGAGCAGGAGGAGAGCAGTACTTC. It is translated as CSVEARAGGEQYF.

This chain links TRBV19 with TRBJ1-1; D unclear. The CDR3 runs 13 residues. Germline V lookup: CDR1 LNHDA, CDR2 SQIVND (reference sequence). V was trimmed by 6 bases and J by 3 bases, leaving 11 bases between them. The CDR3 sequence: CASRSQVDTEAFF. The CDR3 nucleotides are TGTGCCAGTAGAAGCCAGGTTGACACTGAAGCTTTCTTT.

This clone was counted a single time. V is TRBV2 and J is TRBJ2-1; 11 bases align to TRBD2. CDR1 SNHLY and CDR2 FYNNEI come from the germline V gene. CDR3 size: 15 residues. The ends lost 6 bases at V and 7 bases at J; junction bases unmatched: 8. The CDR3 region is CASRSGSGRGNEQFF. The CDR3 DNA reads TGTGCCAGCAGATCTGGTAGCGGGAGGGGAAATGAGCAGTTCTTC.

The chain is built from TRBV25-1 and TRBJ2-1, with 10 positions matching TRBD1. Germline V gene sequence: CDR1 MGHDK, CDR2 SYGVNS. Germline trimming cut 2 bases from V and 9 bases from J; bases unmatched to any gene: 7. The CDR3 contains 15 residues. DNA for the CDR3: TGTGCCAGCAGTGAACCGGGACAGGGGTTCTTTGAGCAGTTCTTC. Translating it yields CASSEPGQGFFEQFF. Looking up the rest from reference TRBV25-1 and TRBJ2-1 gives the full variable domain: EADIYQTPRYLVIGTGKKITLECSQTMGHDKMYWYQQDPGMELHLIHYSYGVNSTEKGDLSSESTVSRIRTEHFPLTLESARPSHTSQYLCASSEPGQGFFEQFFGPGTRLTVL.

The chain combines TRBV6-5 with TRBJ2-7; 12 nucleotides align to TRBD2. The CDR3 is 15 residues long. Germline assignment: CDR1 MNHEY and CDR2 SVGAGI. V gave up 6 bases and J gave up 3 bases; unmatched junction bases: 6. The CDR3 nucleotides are TGTGCCAGCAGAGAGACTAGCGGGGGACTCTACGAGCAGTACTTC. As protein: CASRETSGGLYEQYF.

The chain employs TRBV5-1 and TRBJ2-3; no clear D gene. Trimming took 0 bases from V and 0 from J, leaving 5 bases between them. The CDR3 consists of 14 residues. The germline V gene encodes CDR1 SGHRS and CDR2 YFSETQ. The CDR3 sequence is CASSLDGSTDTQYF. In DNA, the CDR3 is TGCGCCAGCAGCTTGGATGGCAGCACAGATACGCAGTATTTT.

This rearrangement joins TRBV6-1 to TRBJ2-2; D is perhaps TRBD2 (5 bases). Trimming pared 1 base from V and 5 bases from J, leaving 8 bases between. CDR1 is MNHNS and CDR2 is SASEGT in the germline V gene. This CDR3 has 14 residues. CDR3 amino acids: CASSEVRTTGELFF. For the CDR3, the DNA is TGTGCCAGCAGTGAAGTAAGGACTACCGGGGAGCTGTTTTTT.